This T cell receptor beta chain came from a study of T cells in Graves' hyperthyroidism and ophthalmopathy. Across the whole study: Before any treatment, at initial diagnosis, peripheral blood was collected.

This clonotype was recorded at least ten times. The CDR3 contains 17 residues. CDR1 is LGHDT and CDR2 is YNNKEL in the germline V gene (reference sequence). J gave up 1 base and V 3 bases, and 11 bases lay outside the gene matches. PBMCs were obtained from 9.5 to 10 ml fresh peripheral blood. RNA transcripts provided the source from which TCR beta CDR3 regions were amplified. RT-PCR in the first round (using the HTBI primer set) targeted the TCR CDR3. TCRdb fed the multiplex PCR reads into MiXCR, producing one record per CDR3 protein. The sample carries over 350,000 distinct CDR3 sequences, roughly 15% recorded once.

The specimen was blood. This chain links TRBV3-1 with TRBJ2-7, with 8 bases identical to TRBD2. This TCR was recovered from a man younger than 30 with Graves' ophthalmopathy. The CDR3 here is CASSQFGEAGESYEQYF. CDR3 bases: TGTGCCAGCAGCCAGTTTGGGGAAGCGGGAGAATCCTACGAGCAGTACTTC.